Sequencing of this T cell receptor beta chain was carried out in a study of regulatory T cells in long-lasting Graves disease. Whole-study context: New Graves' disease cases had less than 3 months of antithyroid drugs.

Libraries of TCR beta came from iRepertoire HTBI primers plus Arm-PCR of CDR3 regions. TCRdb reanalysed the multiplex PCR reads using MiXCR and keeps one entry per CDR3 protein. The table lists under 300,000 distinct CDR3 sequences, 20% of them singletons, with around 14% in the top ten. As for time point: newly diagnosed GD, antithyroid drugs for less than 3 months. After RNA was extracted from PBMCs, the TCR library was made from it. An endocrinology department located in Xi'an, China, was where the patients came from. This CDR3 comprises 12 residues. CDR1 SGHRS and CDR2 YFSETQ come from the germline V gene. V was clipped by 8 bases and J by 1 base, with 10 bases between them.

The clonotype originates from a female donor with Graves disease. This specimen was peripheral blood mononuclear cells (PBMCs), taken at new diagnosis, from a patient treated with antithyroid drugs. This chain connects TRBV5-1 to TRBJ2-7; no clear D gene. The CDR3 bases are TGCGCCAGTGGGGATTCATCCTACGAGCAGTACTTC. Its protein is CASGDSSYEQYF. Full variable domain (outside the CDR3, taken from reference TRBV5-1 and TRBJ2-7): KAGVTQTPRYLIKTRGQQVTLSCSPISGHRSVSWYQQTPGQGLQFLFEYFSETQRNKGNFPGRFSGRQFSNSRSEMNVSTLELGDSALYLCASGDSSYEQYFGPGTRLTVT.